The subject of this entry is one TCR beta chain. The target antigen is unknown. Trimming took 2 bases from V and 5 from J, leaving 13 bases between them. Germline V CDR1 and CDR2: SEHNR, FQNEAQ (reference sequence). The CDR3 runs to 14 residues. This entry belongs to a study of response to subunit inactivated influenza vaccine. Points from the study as a whole: Each seasonal flu vaccination may recruit only limited new T cells, authors suggested.

TCRdb recomputed calls from the RT-PCR reads with MiXCR, one row per CDR3 protein. The table shows roughly 550,000 distinct CDR3 sequences, with 20% to 25% occurring only once. The data were also submitted as part of a second study, on T cells expressing NK-cell markers. According to that study: Scientists made TCR beta cDNA using 5'RACE template switching with UMIs. Investigators obtained TCR beta repertoires from sorted CD3+CD56+NKG2C+, CD3+CD56+NKG2C- and CD3+CD56-NKG2C+ T cells. Where a handful of donors were concerned, these clonotypes also led the CD3+CD56-NKG2C+ fraction.

The chain carries TRBV7-9 and TRBJ2-7; tentative D call: TRBD2 (5 bases). Sequenced here: CD4+ T cells sorted from PBMCs, sampled 11 to 12 days after vaccination. The TCR comes from a man aged 45 to 65 who received an inactivated influenza vaccine. CDR3 DNA sequence: TGTGCCAGCAGCTTAAATGTTGAGGGAAACGAGCAGTACTTC. Translating it yields CASSLNVEGNEQYF.